This is a list of T cell receptor beta chains from one sample in a study of OX40 agonist ivuxolimab in advanced cancers. TCRdb's copy holds only in-frame clones and misses some; the assay was immunoSEQ multiplex PCR. This table has some 77,000 clones, roughly 85% appearing once. The material was CD4+ or CD8+ T cells sorted from blood, obtained in a trial of the OX40 agonist ivuxolimab. The origin of the receptors is an adult with an advanced solid tumor such as melanoma, head and neck, liver or kidney cancer. Each CDR3 is given with its conserved first and last residue.

v_gene,CDR3aa
TRBV6-5,CASSYGEIQPQHF
TRBV6-5,CASSRGSFNEKLFF
TRBV18,CASSPGGASSGANVLTF
TRBV5-1,CASSGRGQVAETQYF
TRBV6-6,CASSYGEQYF
TRBV19,CASSMQASYNEQFF
TRBV7-2,CASSLVKTQYF
TRBV5-1,CASSLLANEQFF
TRBV30,CAWSQGQAEAFF
TRBV9,CASSPQVYSGNTIYF
TRBV7-9,CASKGASSYNSPLHF
TRBV6-1,CASRDVWTGMDEQYF
TRBV9,CASSVVPGQGAQQYF
TRBV5-1,CASSQGSNGELFF
TRBV25-1,CASRGGGGSPLHF
TRBV5-1,CASSPWTGQETQYF
TRBV7-9,CASSDRGNQPQHF
TRBV7-2,CASSLPGQSSGNTIYF
TRBV11-2,CASRGAYTQYF
TRBV6-1,CASSEEGMRQPQHF
TRBV30,CAWSVRGQLNTGELFF
TRBV11-1,CASSTRDIPTGELFF
TRBV6-5,CASSSGLAGNEKLFF
TRBV5-4,CASSLPLVRHEQFF
TRBV7-2,CASSLVASGYEQYF
TRBV6-5,CASRAWGNTYNEQFF
TRBV7-9,CASSLRDTYGYTF
TRBV4-2,CASSPDLVTYNEQFF
TRBV2,CASRDRWGSGNTIYF
TRBV5-1,CASSWENQRDSKNIQYF
TRBV7-2,CASSFRQGKGNTIYF
TRBV2,CASSANRDSETQYF
TRBV4-2,CASSLARQGASGANVLTF
TRBV5-4,CASSRTLSGNTIYF
TRBV5-4,CASSLGDRDYQPQHF
TRBV2,CASRIDRGRSDTQYF
TRBV30,CAWSWWGSSGNTIYF